This T cell receptor (beta chain) was obtained from a study of CD8 T cells in ankylosing spondylitis. Study-wide findings and caveats: A TCR beta motif of eight or nine highly homologous variants seemed to mark ankylosing spondylitis blood. There were earlier reports of some motif variants in reactive arthritis synovial fluid and blood.

Only a few counts were recorded for this clonotype. Its antigen is still unknown. With molecular barcodes, quantitative 5'-RACE was used to make the TCR beta libraries. TCRdb fed the 5' RACE reads into MiXCR, producing one record per CDR3 protein. The data show 390,000 or so distinct CDR3 sequences, approximately 20% seen once. The V gene's germline CDR1 is DFQATT and CDR2 SNEGSKA (reference sequence). The CDR3 runs to 14 residues. The junction had 6 bases not matched to a gene; V was cut back by 6 bases and J by 0 bases. The clonotype was recovered from a male donor with ankylosing spondylitis. J is TRBJ2-7 and V is TRBV20-1; TRBD2 aligns across 9 bases. The sequencing input was blood, either unsorted or a sorted T cell fraction (not recorded which). CDR3 loop: CSALSGGLSYEQYF. Written as DNA, the CDR3 is TGCAGTGCCCTTAGCGGGGGACTCTCCTACGAGCAGTACTTC.